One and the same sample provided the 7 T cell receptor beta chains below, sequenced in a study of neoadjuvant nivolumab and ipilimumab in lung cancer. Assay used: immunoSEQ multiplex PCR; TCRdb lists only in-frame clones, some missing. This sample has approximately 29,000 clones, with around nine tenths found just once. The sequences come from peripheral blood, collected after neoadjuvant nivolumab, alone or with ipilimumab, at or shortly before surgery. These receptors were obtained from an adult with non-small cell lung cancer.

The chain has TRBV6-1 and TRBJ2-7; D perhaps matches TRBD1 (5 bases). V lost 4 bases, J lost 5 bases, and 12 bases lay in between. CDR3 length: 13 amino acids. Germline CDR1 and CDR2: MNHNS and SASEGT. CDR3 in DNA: TGTGCCAGCAGTGTTTTTAGGGGCAACGAGCAGTACTTC. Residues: CASSVFRGNEQYF.

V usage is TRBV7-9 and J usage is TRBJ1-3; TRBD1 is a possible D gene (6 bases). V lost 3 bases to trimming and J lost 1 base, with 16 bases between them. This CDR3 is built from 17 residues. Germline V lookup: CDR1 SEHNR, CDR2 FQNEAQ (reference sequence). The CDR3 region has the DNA TGTGCCAGCAGCTTGGGGGCCCCTGATTATTCTGGAAACACCATATATTTT. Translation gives CASSLGAPDYSGNTIYF.

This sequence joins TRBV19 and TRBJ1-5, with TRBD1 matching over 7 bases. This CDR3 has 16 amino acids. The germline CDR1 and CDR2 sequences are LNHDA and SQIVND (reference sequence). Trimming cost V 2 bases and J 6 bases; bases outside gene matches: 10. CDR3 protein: CASSIRQGKLGQPQHF. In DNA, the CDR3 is TGTGCCAGTAGTATAAGACAGGGAAAGTTGGGTCAGCCCCAGCATTTT.

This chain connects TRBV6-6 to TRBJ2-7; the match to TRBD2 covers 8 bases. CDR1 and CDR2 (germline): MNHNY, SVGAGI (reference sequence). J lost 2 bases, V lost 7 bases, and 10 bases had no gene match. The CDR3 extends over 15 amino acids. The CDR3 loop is CASTPDAGGPYEQYF. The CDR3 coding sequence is TGTGCCAGCACTCCCGATGCGGGGGGCCCCTACGAGCAGTACTTC.

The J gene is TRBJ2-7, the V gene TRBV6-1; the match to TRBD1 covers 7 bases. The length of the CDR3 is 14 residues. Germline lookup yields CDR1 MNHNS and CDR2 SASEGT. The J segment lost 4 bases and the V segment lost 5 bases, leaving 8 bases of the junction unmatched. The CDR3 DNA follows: TGTGCCAGCAGTTCTTTGGGACAGCTTTACGAGCAGTACTTC. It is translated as CASSSLGQLYEQYF.

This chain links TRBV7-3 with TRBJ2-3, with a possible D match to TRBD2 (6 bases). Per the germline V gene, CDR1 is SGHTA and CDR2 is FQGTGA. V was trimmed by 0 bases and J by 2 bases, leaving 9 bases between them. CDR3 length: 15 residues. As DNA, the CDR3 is TGTGCCAGCAGCTTAACGACGGGACTCACAGATACGCAGTATTTT. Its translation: CASSLTTGLTDTQYF.

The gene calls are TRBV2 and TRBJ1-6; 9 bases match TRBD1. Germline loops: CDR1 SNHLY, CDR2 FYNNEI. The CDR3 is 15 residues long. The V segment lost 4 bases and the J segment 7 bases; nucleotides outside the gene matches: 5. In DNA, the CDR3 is TGTGCCAGCAGTGCACAGGGGGCGGGAAATTCACCCCTCCACTTT. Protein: CASSAQGAGNSPLHF. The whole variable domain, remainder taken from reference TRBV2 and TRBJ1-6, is EPEVTQTPSHQVTQMGQEVILRCVPISNHLYFYWYRQILGQKVEFLVSFYNNEISEKSEIFDDQFSVERPDGSNFTLKIRSTKLEDSAMYFCASSAQGAGNSPLHFGNGTRLTVT.